This T cell receptor beta chain was captured in a study of T cell changes during pregnancy in multiple sclerosis. The assay was immunoSEQ multiplex PCR, and TCRdb's table has in-frame clones only and misses some. The table records around 100,000 clones, roughly nine tenths of them present only once. There are 13 residues in the CDR3. CDR1 is MDHEN and CDR2 is SYDVKM in the germline V gene. V was clipped by 6 bases and J by 2 bases, with 11 bases between them. Sequencing was performed on peripheral blood, taken in the second trimester of pregnancy. The source of this sequence is a female donor with multiple sclerosis, enrolled in a pregnancy study. V gene TRBV28 combines with J gene TRBJ2-7, with D maybe TRBD1 (6 bases). CDR3 sequence (DNA): TGTGCCAGCAGCCCAGGGGTAGCCTACGAGCAGTACTTC. This translates into CASSPGVAYEQYF.